This T cell receptor beta chain was identified during a study of identical twins. V was pared by 3 bases and J by 6 bases, with 18 bases between. The CDR3 spans 15 residues. Germline CDR1 reads LNHNV; CDR2 reads YYDKDF (reference sequence). TCRdb independently ran MiXCR on the 5' RACE reads; one entry per CDR3 protein. The repertoire includes roughly 770,000 distinct CDR3 sequences, approximately 18% of them detected once, and around 13% sits in the top ten. The same sample was also used in a study of T cells expressing NK-cell markers.

This TCR derives from a woman between 18 and 29 years old in good health. The sequenced sample consisted of PBMCs. The rearrangement uses TRBV15 and TRBJ2-7; possible D gene TRBD1, 5 bases. CDR3 protein: CATSSNARAGREQYF. The CDR3 nucleotides read TGTGCCACCAGCAGCAATGCCAGGGCTGGGCGCGAGCAGTACTTC.